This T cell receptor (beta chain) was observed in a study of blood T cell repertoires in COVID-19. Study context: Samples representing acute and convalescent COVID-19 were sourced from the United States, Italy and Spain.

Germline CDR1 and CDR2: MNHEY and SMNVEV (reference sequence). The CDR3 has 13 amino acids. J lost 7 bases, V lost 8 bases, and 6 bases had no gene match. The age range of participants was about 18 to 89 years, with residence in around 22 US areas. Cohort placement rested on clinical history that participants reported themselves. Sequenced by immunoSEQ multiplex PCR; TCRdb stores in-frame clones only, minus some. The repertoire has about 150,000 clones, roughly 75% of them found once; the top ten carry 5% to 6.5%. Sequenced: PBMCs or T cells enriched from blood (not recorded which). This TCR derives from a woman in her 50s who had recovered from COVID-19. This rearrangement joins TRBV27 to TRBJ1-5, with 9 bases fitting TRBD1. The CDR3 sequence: CASGQGPRQPQHF. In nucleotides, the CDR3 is TGTGCCAGCGGACAGGGGCCCCGGCAGCCCCAGCATTTT.